This T cell receptor beta chain was identified during a study of CDR3 diversity in severe acne. The V segment lost 4 bases and the J segment 2 bases; nucleotides outside the gene matches: 8. Germline CDR1 and CDR2: SGDLS and YYNGEE. The CDR3 totals 15 residues. TCRdb analysed the PCR reads with MiXCR anew, one entry per CDR3 protein. The sample consists of tens of thousands of distinct CDR3 sequences, 51% of them appearing once. This clonotype came up many times. The sequencing input was blood. V and J are TRBV9 and TRBJ2-7; TRBD1 aligns across 8 bases. This TCR was sampled from a male donor in good health, without acne. The CDR3: CASSPSPGQAYEQYF. The CDR3 region has the DNA TGTGCCAGCAGCCCCAGTCCGGGACAGGCCTACGAGCAGTACTTC.